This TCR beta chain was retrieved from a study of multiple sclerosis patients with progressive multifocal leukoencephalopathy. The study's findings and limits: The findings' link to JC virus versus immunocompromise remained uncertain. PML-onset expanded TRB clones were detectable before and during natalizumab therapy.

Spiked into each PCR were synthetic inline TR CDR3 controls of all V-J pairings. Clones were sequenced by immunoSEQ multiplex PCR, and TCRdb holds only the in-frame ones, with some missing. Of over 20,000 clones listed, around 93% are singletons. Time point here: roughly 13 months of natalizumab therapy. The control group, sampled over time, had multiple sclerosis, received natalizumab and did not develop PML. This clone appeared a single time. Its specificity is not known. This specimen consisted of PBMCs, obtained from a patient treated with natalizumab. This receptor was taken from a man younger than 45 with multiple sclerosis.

The CDR3 sequence: CASSEAGVSNQPQHF. The DNA for the CDR3 is TGTGCCAGCAGTGAAGCAGGGGTTAGCAATCAGCCCCAGCATTTT. The rearrangement uses TRBV2 and TRBJ1-5; possibly TRBD1 for D (5 bases). Germline assignment: CDR1 SNHLY and CDR2 FYNNEI. The ends were cut back, 0 bases at V and 0 bases at J, with 6 bases in the middle. The CDR3 totals 15 residues.